This TCR beta chain was documented in a study of T-cell reconstitution after alpha-beta-depleted transplantation in children. A library of TCRbeta sequences, prepared with unique molecular identifiers, was generated. Each CDR3 protein is one row after TCRdb ran MiXCR on the PCR reads. Here the sample spans a few hundred thousand distinct CDR3 sequences, around 9.6% being singletons. This CDR3 contains 12 residues. Trimming removed 7 bases at V and 12 bases at J, with 16 bases between. Germline V lookup: CDR1 LGHNT, CDR2 FRNRAP. This sample comprised PBMCs from the stem cell graft donor, obtained from the stem cell graft. This receptor was taken from a human donor who donated a stem cell graft to a child with acute lymphoblastic leukemia. The chain recombines TRBV12-5 with TRBJ2-1; a possible D gene is TRBD1 (5 bases). Here the CDR3 DNA reads TGTGCTAGTGTTCAAGTCCAGGGTGGGCAGTTCTTC. This codes for CASVQVQGGQFF.